This T cell receptor beta chain was sequenced in a study of shared clonotypes between healthy human individuals. Germline trimming cut 5 bases from V and 2 bases from J; bases unmatched to any gene: 3. The CDR3 runs to 14 residues. Looked up from germline, CDR1 is MNHEY and CDR2 is SVGAGI. Authors' processing steps: Filtering of immunoSEQ junctional sequences could not match full-length read filtering. The data were produced by immunoSEQ multiplex PCR, yet TCRdb's version contains in-frame clones alone and is incomplete. V and J calls and clone size come straight from that table; D and trimming were deduced from the DNA. This sample has some 530,000 clones, with about 85% found just once.

The chain recombines TRBV6-5 with TRBJ2-7; TRBD1 matches 10 bases. The receptor was derived from a middle-aged woman in good health. Some clones in this sample may be carry-over from other donors' samples. Source material: PBMCs. The CDR3 region has the DNA TGTGCCAGCAGTCCAGACAGGGGGCCCTACGAGCAGTACTTC. Translated, it gives CASSPDRGPYEQYF.